These 32 T cell receptor beta chains originate from one sample sequenced in a study of OX40 agonist ivuxolimab in advanced cancers. Assay used: immunoSEQ multiplex PCR; TCRdb lists only in-frame clones, some missing. The sample contains 54,000 or so clones, around 82% of which appear only once. This specimen was CD4+ or CD8+ T cells sorted from blood, taken in a trial of the OX40 agonist ivuxolimab. These receptors all stem from an adult with an advanced solid tumor such as melanoma, head and neck, liver or kidney cancer.

The chain uses TRBV5-1 and TRBJ2-4; D gene uncertain. Germline loops: CDR1 SGHRS, CDR2 YFSETQ. This CDR3 is 14 amino acids long. Deletions cut 0 bases from V and 0 bases from J, with 4 bases between. This CDR3 reads CASSLEPAKNIQYF. The CDR3 DNA is TGCGCCAGCAGCTTGGAACCAGCCAAAAACATTCAGTACTTC.

V is TRBV7-3 and J is TRBJ2-3; 7 bases map to TRBD1. Germline lookup yields CDR1 SGHTA and CDR2 FQGTGA. The CDR3 has 16 amino acids. Trimming removed 5 bases from V and 0 bases from J; junction bases left unmatched: 8. The CDR3 here is CASSPRGRASTDTQYF. DNA for the CDR3: TGTGCCAGCAGCCCAAGGGGGCGAGCTAGCACAGATACGCAGTATTTT.

V and J are TRBV15 and TRBJ1-1; TRBD1 aligns across 8 bases. Per the germline V gene, CDR1 is LNHNV and CDR2 is YYDKDF (reference sequence). This CDR3 has 14 amino acids. V lost 1 base and J lost 4; bases outside the gene matches: 2. This CDR3 reads CATSRVTGGTEAFF. The CDR3 nucleotides are TGTGCCACCAGCAGAGTAACAGGGGGCACTGAAGCTTTCTTT.

The rearrangement joins TRBV19 to TRBJ2-5; TRBD1 might be the D (6 bases). V lost 4 bases to trimming and J lost 3 bases, with 9 bases between them. This CDR3 is 13 amino acids long. The germline CDR1 and CDR2 sequences are LNHDA and SQIVND (reference sequence). DNA for the CDR3: TGTGCCAGTAGTAGGACAGTTAAAGAGACCCAGTACTTC. This gives the protein CASSRTVKETQYF.

This chain uses TRBV4-2 with TRBJ1-2; D remains ambiguous. CDR1 is LGHNA and CDR2 is YNFKEQ in the germline V gene. The CDR3 contains 14 residues. V was clipped by 0 bases and J by 1 base, with 6 bases between them. CDR3 region: CASSQDTVNYGYTF. CDR3 nucleotide sequence: TGTGCCAGCAGCCAAGATACAGTTAACTATGGCTACACCTTC.

V gene TRBV19 combines with J gene TRBJ2-6; tentatively, D is TRBD1 (6 bases). Trimming cost V 9 bases and J 2 bases, with 17 bases left between them. Germline V lookup: CDR1 LNHDA, CDR2 SQIVND (reference sequence). This CDR3 has 16 amino acids. The CDR3 region is CASTSKQGAGANVLTF. CDR3 bases: TGTGCCAGCACATCCAAACAGGGTGCTGGGGCCAACGTCCTGACTTTC. The variable domain in full, with the rest retrieved from reference TRBV19 and TRBJ2-6, is DGGITQSPKYLFRKEGQNVTLSCEQNLNHDAMYWYRQDPGQGLRLIYYSQIVNDFQKGDIAEGYSVSREKKESFPLTVTSAQKNPTAFYLCASTSKQGAGANVLTFGAGSRLTVL.

The chain has TRBV2 and TRBJ2-3; 11 positions agree with TRBD2. With V trimmed by 7 bases and J by 2 bases, 8 bases remained unmatched. There are 16 residues in the CDR3. From germline, CDR1 is SNHLY and CDR2 FYNNEI. The CDR3 reads CASNLAGGPSTDTQYF. CDR3 bases: TGTGCCAGCAACTTAGCGGGGGGGCCTTCCACAGATACGCAGTATTTT.

V gene TRBV5-1 combines with J gene TRBJ2-7; D possibly corresponds to TRBD1 (6 bases). Germline V lookup: CDR1 SGHRS, CDR2 YFSETQ. The CDR3 has 17 amino acids. V was cut by 3 bases and J by 2 bases, with 21 bases left in between. CDR3 residues: CASSSSQSGTRPYEQYF. CDR3 nucleotide sequence: TGCGCCAGCAGCTCAAGCCAGTCCGGGACAAGGCCCTACGAGCAGTACTTC.

The CDR3 spells CASSEAETYNEQFF. CDR3 in DNA: TGTGCCAGCAGTGAGGCAGAAACCTACAATGAGCAGTTCTTC. The chain uses TRBV2 and TRBJ2-1; no clear D gene. V gave up 3 bases and J gave up 2 bases, with 8 bases separating them. Germline CDR1 reads SNHLY; CDR2 reads FYNNEI. The CDR3 length is 14 residues.

The chain recombines TRBV6-5 with TRBJ1-4; D is unresolved. CDR1 is MNHEY, CDR2 SVGAGI, per germline. The CDR3 spans 12 residues. The V end was cut by 10 bases, the J end by 6 bases, with 12 bases between. The CDR3 DNA reads as TGTGCCACCCCGGGCTTTTATGAAAAACTGTTTTTT. This sequence encodes CATPGFYEKLFF.

This chain links TRBV5-4 with TRBJ1-1; D ambiguous. Trimming cost V 3 bases and J 2 bases, with 5 bases left between them. Germline V lookup: CDR1 SGHNT, CDR2 YYREEE (reference sequence). This CDR3 has 12 residues. The CDR3 DNA is TGTGCCAGCAGCTCACCAAACACTGAAGCTTTCTTT. It encodes CASSSPNTEAFF. The full variable domain, with the rest looked up from reference TRBV5-4 and TRBJ1-1, is ETGVTQSPTHLIKTRGQQVTLRCSSQSGHNTVSWYQQALGQGPQFIFQYYREEENGRGNFPPRFSGLQFPNYSSELNVNALELDDSALYLCASSSPNTEAFFGQGTRLTVV.

The chain couples TRBV9 to TRBJ1-1; TRBD1 is a possible D gene (5 bases). CDR3 length: 14 residues. The V and J ends lost 2 bases and 1 base respectively, with 9 bases between them. Germline V gene sequence: CDR1 SGDLS, CDR2 YYNGEE. CDR3 residues: CASSVGTANTEAFF. The CDR3 bases are TGTGCCAGCAGCGTGGGGACGGCGAACACTGAAGCTTTCTTT.

V gene TRBV28 combines with J gene TRBJ2-4; D is unresolved. Germline CDR1 is MDHEN and CDR2 is SYDVKM. The CDR3 is 12 amino acids. Trimming pared 5 bases from V and 13 bases from J, leaving 15 bases between. In DNA form, the CDR3 reads TGTGCCAGCAGTCCATCTATCCTAATCCAGTACTTC. Its protein product is CASSPSILIQYF.

The rearrangement uses TRBV11-2 and TRBJ2-1, with TRBD2 matching 8 bases. Per germline, CDR1 SGHAT and CDR2 FQNNGV. V lost 2 bases, J lost 7 bases, and 4 bases stayed unmatched. The CDR3 runs 14 residues. CDR3 protein: CASSLTGGPNEQFF. The DNA of the CDR3 is TGTGCCAGCAGCTTAACGGGGGGGCCAAATGAGCAGTTCTTC.

This clone was counted a few times. The chain combines TRBV10-2 with TRBJ2-7, with D unresolved. CDR1 and CDR2 from the germline V gene are WSHSY and SAAADI. Trimming took 6 bases from V and 2 from J, leaving 17 bases between them. There are 15 residues in the CDR3. This CDR3 is CASSNIDTYTYEQYF. Written as DNA, the CDR3 is TGCGCCAGCAGCAACATTGACACCTATACCTACGAGCAGTACTTC.

The gene calls are TRBV10-3 and TRBJ1-4, with D perhaps matching TRBD1 (6 bases). Germline V gives CDR1 ENHRY, CDR2 SYGVKD. This CDR3 is built from 18 residues. The germline V and J ends were trimmed by 3 bases and 8 bases, with 25 bases remaining between them. CDR3 amino acids: CAISDPGHGMGNQEKLFF. Here the CDR3 DNA reads TGTGCCATCAGTGATCCGGGACACGGCATGGGGAATCAAGAAAAACTGTTTTTT.

V and J are TRBV27 and TRBJ1-1, with D perhaps matching TRBD1 (5 bases). In germline, CDR1 is MNHEY, CDR2 SMNVEV (reference sequence). The ends were cut back, 8 bases at V and 0 bases at J, with 10 bases in the middle. The CDR3 runs to 13 residues. This CDR3 is CASGGRMNTEAFF. The CDR3 nucleotides are TGTGCCAGCGGGGGAAGGATGAACACTGAAGCTTTCTTT.

This sequence joins TRBV7-3 and TRBJ2-2; D gene ambiguous. Between the trimmed V and J ends, which lost 4 bases and 4 bases, there was a span of 10 bases. Germline V gives CDR1 SGHTA, CDR2 FQGTGA. This CDR3 contains 14 residues. The CDR3 DNA is TGTGCCAGCAGCTCCCGACCACTCACCGGGGAGCTGTTTTTT. Residues: CASSSRPLTGELFF.

The chain recombines TRBV29-1 with TRBJ1-5; the D gene is possibly TRBD1 (5 bases). Germline V gives CDR1 SQVTM, CDR2 ANQGSEA. The CDR3 spans 13 residues. The V end lost 4 bases, the J end lost 2 bases, and 9 bases lay between the germline ends. CDR3 coding DNA: TGCAGCGTTGCCAGGGATCGCAATCAGCCCCAGCATTTT. It is translated as CSVARDRNQPQHF. The entire variable domain, with the rest obtained from reference TRBV29-1 and TRBJ1-5, is as follows: SAVISQKPSRDICQRGTSLTIQCQVDSQVTMMFWYRQQPGQSLTLIATANQGSEATYESGFVIDKFPISRPNLTFSTLTVSNMSPEDSSIYLCSVARDRNQPQHFGDGTRLSIL.

The V call is TRBV10-3, the J call TRBJ2-2; the match to TRBD2 covers 7 bases. Trimming removed 2 bases from V and 0 bases from J; junction bases left unmatched: 3. Germline CDR1 ENHRY, CDR2 SYGVKD. The CDR3 is made up of 16 amino acids. The CDR3: CAISEHGGANTGELFF. CDR3 nucleotides: TGTGCCATCAGTGAGCATGGGGGGGCGAACACCGGGGAGCTGTTTTTT.

The chain has TRBV11-1 and TRBJ2-5, with D perhaps given as TRBD1 or TRBD2 (5 bases each). The V end was cut by 7 bases, the J end by 4 bases, with 16 bases between. Germline values: CDR1 SGHAT, CDR2 FQDESV (reference sequence). CDR3 size: 14 residues. This CDR3 reads CASTPEGMGETQYF. CDR3 nucleotide sequence: TGTGCCAGCACCCCAGAGGGGATGGGAGAGACCCAGTACTTC.

CDR3 amino acids: CANGQGFDGYTF. CDR3 coding DNA: TGTGCCAATGGACAGGGTTTCGATGGCTACACCTTC. V and J are TRBV7-2 and TRBJ1-2; 8 positions agree with TRBD1. The CDR3 runs 12 residues. From germline, CDR1 is SGHTA and CDR2 FQGNSA. With V trimmed by 10 bases and J by 6 bases, 7 bases remained unmatched.

The chain has TRBV2 and TRBJ2-5; D is undetermined. The CDR3 is 11 residues long. Between the trimmed V and J ends, which lost 8 bases and 5 bases, there was a span of 9 bases. Germline values: CDR1 SNHLY, CDR2 FYNNEI. DNA for the CDR3: TGTGCCAGCCAACTTGAGGAGACCCAGTACTTC. Translated, it gives CASQLEETQYF.

This chain joins TRBV2 and TRBJ2-7; D not certain. V shed 1 base and J shed 6 bases, with 10 bases lying between them. The CDR3 is 13 residues long. Per the germline V gene, CDR1 is SNHLY and CDR2 is FYNNEI. Here the CDR3 reads CASSEVVRSEQYF. CDR3 bases: TGTGCCAGCAGTGAAGTTGTACGTAGCGAGCAGTACTTC.

The chain combines TRBV7-2 with TRBJ2-7; 9 bases align to TRBD2. The J segment lost 4 bases and the V segment lost 0 bases, leaving 4 bases of the junction unmatched. The CDR3 spans 15 residues. The germline V gene encodes CDR1 SGHTA and CDR2 FQGNSA. CDR3 region: CASSLAGLAGYEQYF. The DNA for the CDR3 is TGTGCCAGCAGCTTAGCTGGGCTAGCGGGGTACGAGCAGTACTTC. Based on the CDR3 plus reference TRBV7-2 and TRBJ2-7, the full variable domain is GAGVSQSPSNKVTEKGKDVELRCDPISGHTALYWYRQSLGQGLEFLIYFQGNSAPDKSGLPSDRFSAERTGGSVSTLTIQRTQQEDSAVYLCASSLAGLAGYEQYFGPGTRLTVT.

The V and J genes are TRBV7-8 and TRBJ1-6; D remains ambiguous. CDR1 SGHVS and CDR2 FQNEAQ come from the germline V gene. V was clipped by 5 bases and J by 6 bases, with 11 bases between them. The CDR3 has 14 residues. CDR3 in amino acids: CASSVGTANSPLHF. The CDR3 nucleotides are TGTGCCAGCAGCGTCGGTACAGCTAATTCACCCCTCCACTTT.

This clone was picked up a small number of times. This chain links TRBV19 with TRBJ2-1; TRBD2 matches 9 bases. This CDR3 comprises 15 residues. V lost 7 bases and J lost 2; bases outside the gene matches: 6. Looked up from germline, CDR1 is LNHDA and CDR2 is SQIVND (reference sequence). The CDR3: CASTPLAGTYNEQFF. The CDR3 DNA reads as TGTGCCAGTACCCCTCTAGCGGGGACCTACAATGAGCAGTTCTTC. Combining the CDR3 with reference TRBV19 and TRBJ2-1 gives the whole variable domain DGGITQSPKYLFRKEGQNVTLSCEQNLNHDAMYWYRQDPGQGLRLIYYSQIVNDFQKGDIAEGYSVSREKKESFPLTVTSAQKNPTAFYLCASTPLAGTYNEQFFGPGTRLTVL.

The chain carries TRBV11-2 and TRBJ2-1; 7 bases are shared with TRBD1. This CDR3 spans 15 amino acids. The trim removed 4 bases at V and 9 bases at J, leaving 12 bases unmatched. In germline, CDR1 is SGHAT, CDR2 FQNNGV. This CDR3 is CASSYSGTVVIEQFF. The CDR3 DNA sequence: TGTGCCAGCAGCTATTCCGGGACAGTGGTTATTGAGCAGTTCTTC.

The chain uses TRBV6-6 and TRBJ2-1; D possibly corresponds to TRBD2 (5 bases). The CDR3 sequence is 15 residues long. Germline V lookup: CDR1 MNHNY, CDR2 SVGAGI (reference sequence). V lost 2 bases and J 3 bases, leaving 11 bases between the germline ends. The CDR3 DNA follows: TGTGCCAGCAGTTACCCGGTCGGGGACTACAATGAGCAGTTCTTC. Translated, it gives CASSYPVGDYNEQFF.

J is TRBJ1-1 and V is TRBV15; D gene ambiguous. The length of the CDR3 is 14 residues. CDR1 and CDR2 from the germline V gene are LNHNV and YYDKDF (reference sequence). The V end lost 3 bases, the J end lost 1 base, and 9 bases lay between the germline ends. As DNA, the CDR3 is TGTGCCACCAGCAGCAGATCTACGAACACTGAAGCTTTCTTT. Translated, it gives CATSSRSTNTEAFF.

The chain employs TRBV18 and TRBJ2-7; tentative D call: TRBD2 (6 bases). Trimming pared 4 bases from V and 1 base from J, leaving 14 bases between. The CDR3 consists of 15 residues. The germline gives CDR1 KGHSH, CDR2 LQKENI. The CDR3 DNA is TGTGCCAGCTCACGACCGGGACTTTCATCCTACGAGCAGTACTTC. It specifies CASSRPGLSSYEQYF.

The genes are TRBV11-3 and TRBJ2-3; D is perhaps TRBD1 (6 bases). V was cut by 5 bases and J by 0 bases, with 9 bases left in between. Germline CDR1 and CDR2: SGHNT and YENEEA. This CDR3 has 14 amino acids. The CDR3 loop is CASSRRGSTDTQYF. CDR3 DNA sequence: TGTGCCAGCAGCCGCAGGGGCAGCACAGATACGCAGTATTTT. Filled out from reference TRBV11-3 and TRBJ2-3, the complete variable domain reads EAGVVQSPRYKIIEKKQPVAFWCNPISGHNTLYWYLQNLGQGPELLIRYENEEAVDDSQLPKDRFSAERLKGVDSTLKIQPAELGDSAVYLCASSRRGSTDTQYFGPGTRLTVL.